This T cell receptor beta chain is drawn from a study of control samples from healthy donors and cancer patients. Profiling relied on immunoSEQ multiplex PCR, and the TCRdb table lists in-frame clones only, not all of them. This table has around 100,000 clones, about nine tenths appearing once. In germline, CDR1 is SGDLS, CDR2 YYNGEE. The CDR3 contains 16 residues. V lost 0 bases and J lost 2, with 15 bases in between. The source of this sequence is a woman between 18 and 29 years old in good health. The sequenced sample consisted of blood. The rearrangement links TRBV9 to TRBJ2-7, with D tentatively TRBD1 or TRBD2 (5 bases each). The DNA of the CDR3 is TGTGCCAGCAGCGTAGTATCGGGCAGGGACCCCTACGAGCAGTACTTC. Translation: CASSVVSGRDPYEQYF. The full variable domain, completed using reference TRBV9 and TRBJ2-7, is DSGVTQTPKHLITATGQRVTLRCSPRSGDLSVYWYQQSLDQGLQFLIQYYNGEERAKGNILERFSAQQFPDLHSELNLSSLELGDSALYFCASSVVSGRDPYEQYFGPGTRLTVT.